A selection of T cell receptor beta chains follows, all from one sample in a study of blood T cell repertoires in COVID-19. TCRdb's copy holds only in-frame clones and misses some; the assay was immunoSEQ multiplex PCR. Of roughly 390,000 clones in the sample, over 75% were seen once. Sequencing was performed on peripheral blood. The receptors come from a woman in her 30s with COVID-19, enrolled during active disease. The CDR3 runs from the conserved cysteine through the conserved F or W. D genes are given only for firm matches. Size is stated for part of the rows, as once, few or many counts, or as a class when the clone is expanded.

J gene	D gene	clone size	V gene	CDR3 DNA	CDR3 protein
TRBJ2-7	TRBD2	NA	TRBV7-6	TGTGCCAGCAGCTTAACCCCCTTAACTCTAGCGGGAGCGTACGAGCAGTACTTC	CASSLTPLTLAGAYEQYF
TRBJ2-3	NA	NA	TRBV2	TGTGCCAGCAGCTCTACCCCGGGGGGCACAGATACGCAGTATTTT	CASSSTPGGTDTQYF
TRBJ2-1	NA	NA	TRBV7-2	TGTGCCAGCAGCCCCAGAACGGGAGTGACCTACAATGAGCAGTTCTTC	CASSPRTGVTYNEQFF
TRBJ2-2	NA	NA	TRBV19	TGTGCCAGTAATGGCGGGATAGACACCGGGGAGCTGTTTTTT	CASNGGIDTGELFF
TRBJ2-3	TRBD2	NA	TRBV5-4	TGTGCCAGCAGCTTGGGCGGGAGAAGGTTTGGGGCAGATACGCAGTATTTT	CASSLGGRRFGADTQYF
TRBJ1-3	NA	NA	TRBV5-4	TGTGCCAGCAGCTCCAGTAGTAGCTACTCTGGAAACACCATATATTTT	CASSSSSSYSGNTIYF
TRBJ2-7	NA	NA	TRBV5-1	TGCGCCAGCAGCTTGCGGACAGACAGTTTCTCCTACGAGCAGTACTTC	CASSLRTDSFSYEQYF
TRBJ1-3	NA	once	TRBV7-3	TGTGCCAGCAGCTTAGGAGGGTCAAACACCATATATTTT	CASSLGGSNTIYF
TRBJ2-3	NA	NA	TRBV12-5	TGTGCTAGTGGTTTGGTACCTGACGGGTCGACCTTCACAGATACGCAGTATTTT	CASGLVPDGSTFTDTQYF
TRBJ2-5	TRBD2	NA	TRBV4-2	TGTGCCAGCAGCCTCGCCGGGGGGTACCAAGAGACCCAGTACTTC	CASSLAGGYQETQYF
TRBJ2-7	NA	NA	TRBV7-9	TGTGCCAGCAGCTTAGGGACAAAACGCGAGCAGTACTTC	CASSLGTKREQYF
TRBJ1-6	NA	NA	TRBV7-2	TGTGCCAGCAGCTTGGTCAGGGGTGACTCACCCCTCCACTTT	CASSLVRGDSPLHF
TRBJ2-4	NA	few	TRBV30	TGTGCCTCCGAGGACAGCGAAAACATTCAGTACTTC	CASEDSENIQYF
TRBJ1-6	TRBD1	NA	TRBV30	TGTGCCTGGAGTATCGGGACAGATAATTCACCCCTCCACTTT	CAWSIGTDNSPLHF
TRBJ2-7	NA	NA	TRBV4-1	TGCGCCAGCAGCCAAGAAGCGGAGTCCTACGAGCAGTACTTC	CASSQEAESYEQYF
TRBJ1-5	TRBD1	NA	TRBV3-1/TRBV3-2	TGTGCCAGCAGCCAAGGACAGGGAAGCAATCAGCCCCAGCATTTT	CASSQGQGSNQPQHF
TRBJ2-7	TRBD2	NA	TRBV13	TGTGCCAGCAGCTTAGGTCTAGCGGGAGGGACCTACGAGCAGTACTTC	CASSLGLAGGTYEQYF
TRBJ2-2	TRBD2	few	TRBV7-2	TGTGCCAGCAGCTTACGAAGCGGGAGGGTTTACCCCGGGGAGCTGTTTTTT	CASSLRSGRVYPGELFF
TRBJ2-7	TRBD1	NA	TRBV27	TGTGCCAGCAGTCCGTGGGACAGGAGAGACGAGCAGTACTTC	CASSPWDRRDEQYF
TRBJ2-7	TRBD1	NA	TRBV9	TGTGCCAGCAGCGACGGGACAGGCGACTACGAGCAGTACTTC	CASSDGTGDYEQYF
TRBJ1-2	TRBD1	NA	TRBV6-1	TGTGCCAGCAGTGAAGCGCCCAGGGGGGCTAATCGCTACACCTTC	CASSEAPRGANRYTF
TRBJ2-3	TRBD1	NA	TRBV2	TGTGCCAGCAGTGCGGGGGGACAGGGTCGCACAGATACGCAGTATTTT	CASSAGGQGRTDTQYF
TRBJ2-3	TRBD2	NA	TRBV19	TGTGCCAGTAGTAAAACTAGCGGGAGTGGAGATACGCAGTATTTT	CASSKTSGSGDTQYF
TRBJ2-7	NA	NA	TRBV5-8	TGTGCCAGCAGCCCCACCAGGGCCTCCTACGAGCAGTACTTC	CASSPTRASYEQYF
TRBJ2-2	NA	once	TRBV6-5	TGTGCCAGCAGTTGGGCCCTACAGGTGTACACCGGGGAGCTGTTTTTT	CASSWALQVYTGELFF
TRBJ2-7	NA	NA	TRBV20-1	TGCAGTGCTTCTCCAGGGTACGAGCAGTACTTC	CSASPGYEQYF
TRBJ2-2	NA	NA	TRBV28	TGTGCCAGCAGTGGTATCGAATACTCTTCCCGGGAGCTGTTTTTT	CASSGIEYSSRELFF
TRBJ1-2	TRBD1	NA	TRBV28	TGTGCCAGCAGCCACAGGACAGGGTATGGCTACACCTTC	CASSHRTGYGYTF
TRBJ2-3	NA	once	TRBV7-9	TGTGCCAGCAGCTTAGTCAGGGCTGCTAGCACAGATACGCAGTATTTT	CASSLVRAASTDTQYF
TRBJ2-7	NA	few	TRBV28	TGTGCCAGCAGTTATTTTTGGGCAGGGCTCCCGTACGAGCAGTACTTC	CASSYFWAGLPYEQYF
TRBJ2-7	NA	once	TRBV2	TGTGCCAGCAGTGAAGAGGGGCAGCCCTCCTACGAGCAGTACTTC	CASSEEGQPSYEQYF